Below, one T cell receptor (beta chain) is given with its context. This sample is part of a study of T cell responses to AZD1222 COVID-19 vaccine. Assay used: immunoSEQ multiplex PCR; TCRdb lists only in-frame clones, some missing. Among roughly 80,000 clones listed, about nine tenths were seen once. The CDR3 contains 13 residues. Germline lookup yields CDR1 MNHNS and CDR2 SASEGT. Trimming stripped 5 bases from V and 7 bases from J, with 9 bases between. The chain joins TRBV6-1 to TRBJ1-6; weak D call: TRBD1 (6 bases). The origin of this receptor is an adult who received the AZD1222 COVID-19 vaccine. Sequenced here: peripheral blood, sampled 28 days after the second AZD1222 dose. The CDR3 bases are TGTGCCAGCAGTAGCACAGGGAATTCACCCCTCCACTTT. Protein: CASSSTGNSPLHF.